This T cell receptor (beta chain) appears in the sequencing data of a study of T cell repertoires in cytomegalovirus infection. The length of the CDR3 is 16 residues. Germline CDR1 LNHNV, CDR2 YYDKDF (reference sequence). On this clonotype: Its target is unknown. A junction end diverges from the germline sequence, so it may reflect a read error.

TCRdb itself ran the reads through MiXCR, one entry per CDR3 protein. The data show approximately 1,000,000 distinct CDR3 sequences, more than 25% seen once. The V and J genes are TRBV15 and TRBJ1-4; D remains ambiguous. The clonotype was recovered from a human donor in good health (CMV status not recorded). Some clones in this sample may be carry-over from other donors' samples. The sequencing used cultured CD8+ T cells from PBMCs, collected from culture after CMV antigen stimulation. The CDR3, as DNA: TGTGCCGCCAGCAGAAGAAGGGATGGGCCTTATGAAAAACTGTTTTTT. Encoded protein: CAASRRRDGPYEKLFF.